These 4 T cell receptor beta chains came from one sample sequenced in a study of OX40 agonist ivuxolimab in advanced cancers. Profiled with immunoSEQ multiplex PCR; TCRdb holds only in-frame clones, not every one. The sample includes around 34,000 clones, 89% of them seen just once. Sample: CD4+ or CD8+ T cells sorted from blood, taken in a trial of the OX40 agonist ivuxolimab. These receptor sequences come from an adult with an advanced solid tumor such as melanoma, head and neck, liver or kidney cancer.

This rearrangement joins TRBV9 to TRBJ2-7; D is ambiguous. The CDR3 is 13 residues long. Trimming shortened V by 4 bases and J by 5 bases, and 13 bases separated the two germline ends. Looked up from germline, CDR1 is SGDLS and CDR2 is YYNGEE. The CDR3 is CASSPGGVDEQYF. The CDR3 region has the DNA TGTGCCAGCAGCCCGGGCGGCGTCGACGAGCAGTACTTC.

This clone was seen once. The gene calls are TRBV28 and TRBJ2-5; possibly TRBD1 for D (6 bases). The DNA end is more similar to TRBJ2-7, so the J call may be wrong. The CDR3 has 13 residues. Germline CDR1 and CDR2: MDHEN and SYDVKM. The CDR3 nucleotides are TGTGCCAGCAGGGACAGCTCTGGGTACGAGCAGTACTTC. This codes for CASRDSSGYEQYF.

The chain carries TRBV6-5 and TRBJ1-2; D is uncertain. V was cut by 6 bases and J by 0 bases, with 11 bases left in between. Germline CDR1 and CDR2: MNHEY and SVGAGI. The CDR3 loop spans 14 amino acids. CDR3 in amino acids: CASSPMGTNYGYTF. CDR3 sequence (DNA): TGTGCCAGCAGCCCCATGGGTACTAACTATGGCTACACCTTC.

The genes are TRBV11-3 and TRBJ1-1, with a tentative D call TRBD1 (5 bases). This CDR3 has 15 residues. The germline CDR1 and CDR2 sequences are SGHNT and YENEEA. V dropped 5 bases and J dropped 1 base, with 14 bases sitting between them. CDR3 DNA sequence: TGTGCCAGCAGCCAAGGGACCGTAGGGAACACTGAAGCTTTCTTT. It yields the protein CASSQGTVGNTEAFF.